Listed here are 21 T cell receptor beta chains from one sample, sequenced in a study of T cell clones after liver transplantation. Repertoires were generated with immunoSEQ multiplex PCR, while TCRdb's copy carries only in-frame clones and drops some. Among tens of thousands of clones listed, around 78% were seen once. The specimen was CD4+ T cells from blood, collected at the 22-month timepoint. The receptors shown here come from a human patient who received a liver transplant. Some T cells may be graft donor cells.

The chain joins TRBV5-1 to TRBJ1-2; a possible D gene is TRBD1 (5 bases). Per the germline V gene, CDR1 is SGHRS and CDR2 is YFSETQ. The CDR3 spans 15 residues. V lost 4 bases, J lost 2 bases, and 15 bases lay in between. CDR3 sequence: CASSPQGQTNYGYTF. CDR3 coding DNA: TGCGCCAGCAGCCCCCAGGGCCAGACCAACTATGGCTACACCTTC. The full variable domain, rest sourced from reference TRBV5-1 and TRBJ1-2, is KAGVTQTPRYLIKTRGQQVTLSCSPISGHRSVSWYQQTPGQGLQFLFEYFSETQRNKGNFPGRFSGRQFSNSRSEMNVSTLELGDSALYLCASSPQGQTNYGYTFGSGTRLTVV.

This clone was found a few times. The gene calls are TRBV28 and TRBJ1-2; perhaps TRBD1 as D (5 bases). CDR1 is MDHEN, CDR2 SYDVKM, per germline. The CDR3 spans 14 residues. V was clipped by 3 bases and J by 0 bases, with 8 bases between them. For the CDR3, the DNA is TGTGCCAGCAGTTTTCCGGGGGCTAACTATGGCTACACCTTC. Protein sequence: CASSFPGANYGYTF.

This clone occurred once. The chain joins TRBV7-3 to TRBJ2-1; weak D call: TRBD1 (6 bases). The V gene lost 5 bases and the J gene lost 8 bases, with 13 bases spanning the gap. CDR3 size: 13 residues. The germline CDR1 and CDR2 sequences are SGHTA and FQGTGA. The CDR3: CASSGIPGDEQFF. In DNA form, the CDR3 reads TGTGCCAGCAGCGGTATACCAGGGGATGAGCAGTTCTTC.

V is TRBV6-1 and J is TRBJ2-1; D remains unclear. Per germline, CDR1 MNHNS and CDR2 SASEGT. The ends were cut back, 1 base at V and 7 bases at J, with 5 bases in the middle. The length of the CDR3 is 12 residues. CDR3 in amino acids: CASSEERNEQFF. CDR3 DNA sequence: TGTGCCAGCAGTGAAGAGAGGAATGAGCAGTTCTTC.

CDR3 sequence: CASSLASAGGVDTQYF. CDR3 sequence (DNA): TGTGCCAGCAGCTTAGCCTCCGCAGGAGGGGTAGATACGCAGTATTTT. The rearrangement uses TRBV7-9 and TRBJ2-3; TRBD2 is a possible D gene (6 bases). The germline gives CDR1 SEHNR, CDR2 FQNEAQ (reference sequence). The CDR3 has 16 amino acids. V was trimmed by 0 bases and J by 5 bases, leaving 15 bases between them.

In DNA form, the CDR3 reads TGCGCCAGCAGCCGCGGAGGGAGCTCCTACGAGCAGTACTTC. Translation: CASSRGGSSYEQYF. V and J are TRBV4-1 and TRBJ2-7; TRBD2 is a possible D gene (6 bases). Trimming stripped 4 bases from V and 0 bases from J, with 10 bases between. Per the germline V gene, CDR1 is MGHRA and CDR2 is YSYEKL. This CDR3 is 14 amino acids long.

This clone was found a few times. The chain is built from TRBV5-6 and TRBJ1-1, with D maybe TRBD1 (5 bases). The CDR3 totals 13 residues. V lost 4 bases and J 5 bases, leaving 12 bases between the germline ends. Germline assignment: CDR1 SGHDT and CDR2 YYEEEE. The CDR3 loop reads CASSAGVWTEAFF. CDR3 DNA sequence: TGTGCCAGCAGCGCGGGGGTTTGGACTGAAGCTTTCTTT.

This chain connects TRBV7-2 to TRBJ1-1; possible D gene TRBD1, 5 bases. There are 12 residues in the CDR3. Deletions cut 5 bases from V and 10 bases from J, with 14 bases between. The germline CDR1 and CDR2 sequences are SGHTA and FQGNSA. The CDR3 DNA is TGTGCCAGCAGCCGTACAGGTTTAGGAGCTTTCTTT. The encoded protein is CASSRTGLGAFF.

The gene calls are TRBV7-3 and TRBJ2-1; 7 nucleotides align to TRBD2. The V gene's germline CDR1 is SGHTA and CDR2 FQGTGA. The CDR3 is made up of 14 amino acids. The trim removed 3 bases at V and 6 bases at J, leaving 5 bases unmatched. CDR3 in DNA: TGTGCCAGCAGCTTTAGGGAGGGACGCAATGAGCAGTTCTTC. Translating gives CASSFREGRNEQFF.

This clone turned up a few times. The V call is TRBV7-2, the J call TRBJ2-5; 8 bases align to TRBD1. This CDR3 region has 15 residues. Germline trimming cut 0 bases from V and 4 bases from J; bases unmatched to any gene: 4. Germline CDR1 is SGHTA and CDR2 is FQGNSA. The CDR3 region has the DNA TGTGCCAGCAGCTTAGCTCCCAGGGGGCTAGAGACCCAGTACTTC. This encodes CASSLAPRGLETQYF.

The V and J genes are TRBV5-4 and TRBJ2-7, with D possibly being TRBD1 (6 bases). The V end was cut by 0 bases, the J end by 0 bases, with 10 bases between. The CDR3 has 15 amino acids. Germline V gives CDR1 SGHNT, CDR2 YYREEE (reference sequence). CDR3 nucleotide sequence: TGTGCCAGCAGCTTGGTGACAGGACACTCCTACGAGCAGTACTTC. This gives the protein CASSLVTGHSYEQYF.

The J gene is TRBJ2-3, the V gene TRBV7-3; either TRBD1 or TRBD2 may supply D (7 bases each). V was shortened by 3 bases and J by 6 bases, with 16 bases between the two germline ends. Germline V lookup: CDR1 SGHTA, CDR2 FQGTGA. This CDR3 comprises 15 residues. DNA for the CDR3: TGTGCCAGCAGCTTTGGGACAGCGGGGCGTGATACGCAGTATTTT. Its protein product is CASSFGTAGRDTQYF.

The chain has TRBV7-3 and TRBJ2-1, with D perhaps given as TRBD1 or TRBD2 (6 bases each). The CDR3 covers 14 residues. Germline-derived CDR1 and CDR2 are SGHTA and FQGTGA. Trimming pared 5 bases from V and 10 bases from J, leaving 18 bases between. This chain's CDR3 is CASSKQGGIPEQFF. The CDR3 DNA is TGTGCCAGCAGCAAACAGGGAGGTATTCCCGAGCAGTTCTTC.

The CDR3: CSVEDNEKLFF. The CDR3 region has the DNA TGCAGCGTTGAAGATAATGAAAAACTGTTTTTT. J is TRBJ1-4 and V is TRBV29-1; D ambiguous. This CDR3 has 11 residues. Germline V gene lookup returns CDR1 SQVTM and CDR2 ANQGSEA. V gave up 0 bases and J gave up 4 bases, with 0 bases separating them.

The rearrangement links TRBV21-1 to TRBJ2-3; the table names TRBD1, a call not compared with the DNA. TRBV21-1 is a pseudogene. The CDR3 sequence is 16 residues long. The CDR3 DNA sequence: TGTGCCAGCGTGAGAAGGGGGTGGGAGTCAACAGATACGCAGTATTTT. Encoded protein: CASVRRGWESTDTQYF.

The chain uses TRBV5-6 and TRBJ1-1; 8 bases agree with TRBD1. Germline trimming cut 5 bases from V and 1 base from J; bases unmatched to any gene: 10. Germline assignment: CDR1 SGHDT and CDR2 YYEEEE. This CDR3 is 16 amino acids long. This chain's CDR3 is CASSRRDRISNTEAFF. The DNA for the CDR3 is TGTGCCAGCAGTCGTAGGGACAGGATATCGAACACTGAAGCTTTCTTT. Filled out from reference TRBV5-6 and TRBJ1-1, the complete variable domain reads DAGVTQSPTHLIKTRGQQVTLRCSPKSGHDTVSWYQQALGQGPQFIFQYYEEEERQRGNFPDRFSGHQFPNYSSELNVNALLLGDSALYLCASSRRDRISNTEAFFGQGTRLTVV.

The V and J genes are TRBV28 and TRBJ2-1; 8 bases are a match to TRBD2. The CDR3 is 15 amino acids. Germline V gives CDR1 MDHEN, CDR2 SYDVKM. The ends lost 5 bases at V and 8 bases at J; junction bases unmatched: 11. The CDR3 nucleotides read TGTGCCAGCAGTCCCGGGACTAGAGGGATGGATGAGCAGTTCTTC. It encodes CASSPGTRGMDEQFF. Full variable domain (missing parts from reference TRBV28 and TRBJ2-1): DVKVTQSSRYLVKRTGEKVFLECVQDMDHENMFWYRQDPGLGLRLIYFSYDVKMKEKGDIPEGYSVSREKKERFSLILESASTNQTSMYLCASSPGTRGMDEQFFGPGTRLTVL.

This clone was found a few times. V usage is TRBV18 and J usage is TRBJ1-5, with 11 bases fitting TRBD1. CDR1 and CDR2 (germline): KGHSH, LQKENI. V was clipped by 2 bases and J by 6 bases; unmatched bases: 0. This CDR3 has 14 residues. This CDR3 reads CASSPGTGGQPQHF. As DNA, the CDR3 is TGTGCCAGCTCACCAGGGACAGGGGGTCAGCCCCAGCATTTT.

By frequency in the sample, this clone is medium-sized. CDR3 coding DNA: TGTGCCAGCAGCACCCGTCCCCTTGGAGGACCCCAGCATTTT. Translation: CASSTRPLGGPQHF. V is TRBV6-5 and J is TRBJ1-5; D unclear. V shed 6 bases and J shed 10 bases, with 19 bases lying between them. The CDR3 runs 14 residues. Germline CDR1 reads MNHEY; CDR2 reads SVGAGI.

This chain joins TRBV19 and TRBJ2-1; 8 bases match TRBD2. CDR3 length: 15 amino acids. V gave up 6 bases and J gave up 7 bases; unmatched junction bases: 11. Germline values: CDR1 LNHDA, CDR2 SQIVND (reference sequence). CDR3 loop: CASRSRRAGVNEQFF. For the CDR3, the DNA is TGTGCCAGTAGGTCCCGGCGAGCGGGAGTAAATGAGCAGTTCTTC.

The rearrangement joins TRBV4-3 to TRBJ1-4; 7 bases match TRBD1. Unmatched junction bases numbered 0, after V lost 0 bases and J lost 8 bases. Germline assignment: CDR1 LGHNA and CDR2 YSLEER. CDR3 length equals 13 residues. CDR3 DNA sequence: TGCGCCAGCAGCCAAGACAGGGGGGAAAAACTGTTTTTT. Protein product: CASSQDRGEKLFF.